These T cell receptor beta chains were read from a single sample in a study of response to subunit inactivated influenza vaccine. TCRdb itself ran the RT-PCR reads through MiXCR, one entry per CDR3 protein. The data hold roughly 760,000 distinct CDR3 sequences, with about 20% observed a single time. The sequences come from PBMCs from blood, collected approximately 5 days after vaccination. The source is a man between 50 and 59 years old who received an inactivated influenza vaccine. Both conserved end residues are trimmed from each CDR3.

cdr3_aa: ASSYSPQGLTDTQY
v_call: TRBV6-5

cdr3_aa: ASSPRAAYNEQF
v_call: TRBV7-3

cdr3_aa: ASSDPSDRPQPQH
v_call: TRBV2

cdr3_aa: ATQRNYGYT
v_call: TRBV28

cdr3_aa: ASRPGGGAYGSEAF
v_call: TRBV7-9

cdr3_aa: ASSSWGSGANVLT
v_call: TRBV7-2

cdr3_aa: SATGIFSGANVLT
v_call: TRBV20-1

cdr3_aa: SAGLALEPDTQY
v_call: TRBV20-1

cdr3_aa: SAHIAPTQY
v_call: TRBV20-1

cdr3_aa: ASSSGTGINQPQH
v_call: TRBV5-1

cdr3_aa: ASSPPRRQETQY
v_call: TRBV7-9

cdr3_aa: SARDVVEAF
v_call: TRBV20-1

cdr3_aa: ASSQTGAMNTEAF
v_call: TRBV4-3

cdr3_aa: ASSYEGRGHGELF
v_call: TRBV6-2/TRBV6-3

cdr3_aa: ASSHYSAGVEKLF
v_call: TRBV12-3/TRBV12-4

cdr3_aa: SARGQPDQEQY
v_call: TRBV20-1

cdr3_aa: SAHGEGRFGEQF
v_call: TRBV20-1